The clone carrying this TCR beta chain was recorded once. Its target is not known. Quantitative 5'-RACE with molecular barcodes generated TCR beta libraries. TCRdb ran MiXCR on the 5' RACE reads and lists one entry per CDR3 protein. The data show 250,000 or so distinct CDR3 sequences, 20% to 30% seen once. These data come from a study of CD8 T cells in ankylosing spondylitis. Regarding the study as a whole: The study identified a TCR beta motif of roughly eight highly homologous variants that appeared characteristic of ankylosing spondylitis blood. The study looked at matched synovial fluid samples from ankylosing spondylitis patients. Disease-linked clones were reported to be significantly enriched there.

The TCR sequence derives from a male donor with ankylosing spondylitis or in good health (not recorded which). Material: blood, either unsorted or a sorted T cell fraction (not recorded which).

This CDR3 is CASSPRPIAGWPPEQYF. The CDR3, as DNA: TGTGCCAGCAGTCCCCGACCTATAGCGGGGTGGCCCCCCGAGCAGTACTTC. V is TRBV12-3 or TRBV12-4 and J is TRBJ2-7, with 8 bases lining up with TRBD2. The CDR3 extends over 17 amino acids. J was trimmed by 6 bases and V by 5 bases; bases with no gene match: 18.